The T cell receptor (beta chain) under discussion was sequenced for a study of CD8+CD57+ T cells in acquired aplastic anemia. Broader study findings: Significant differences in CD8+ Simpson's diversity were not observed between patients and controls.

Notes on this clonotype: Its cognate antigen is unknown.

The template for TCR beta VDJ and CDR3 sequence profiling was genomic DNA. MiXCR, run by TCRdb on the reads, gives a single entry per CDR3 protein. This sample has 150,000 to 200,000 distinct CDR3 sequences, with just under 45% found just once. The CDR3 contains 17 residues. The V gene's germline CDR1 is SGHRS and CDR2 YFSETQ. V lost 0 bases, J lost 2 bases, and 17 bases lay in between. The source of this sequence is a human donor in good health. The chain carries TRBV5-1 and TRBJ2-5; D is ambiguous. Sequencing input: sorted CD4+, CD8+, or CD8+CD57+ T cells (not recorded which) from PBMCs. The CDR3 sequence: CASSLAMATALQETQYF. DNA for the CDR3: TGCGCCAGCAGCTTGGCCATGGCTACCGCCCTTCAAGAGACCCAGTACTTC.